The clone carrying this TCR beta chain was found many times. This CDR3 contains 13 residues. Trimming pared 5 bases from V and 10 bases from J, leaving 17 bases between. Germline V gene sequence: CDR1 SEHNR, CDR2 FQNEAQ (reference sequence). Amplification of TCR beta CDR3 regions used RNA as the template. A first-round RT-PCR of the TCR CDR3 used the HTBI primer set. TCRdb reprocessed the multiplex PCR reads with MiXCR, giving one entry per CDR3 protein. The sample yields 500,000 or so distinct CDR3 sequences, 17% seen once. These data belong to a study of T cells in Graves' hyperthyroidism and ophthalmopathy.

The receptor's source is a young woman with Graves' ophthalmopathy. V is TRBV7-9 and J is TRBJ1-1, with D possibly being TRBD1 (5 bases). The sequencing input was blood. Here the CDR3 reads CASSQGPGFGAFF. In DNA form, the CDR3 reads TGTGCCAGCAGCCAGGGACCGGGTTTTGGAGCTTTCTTT.